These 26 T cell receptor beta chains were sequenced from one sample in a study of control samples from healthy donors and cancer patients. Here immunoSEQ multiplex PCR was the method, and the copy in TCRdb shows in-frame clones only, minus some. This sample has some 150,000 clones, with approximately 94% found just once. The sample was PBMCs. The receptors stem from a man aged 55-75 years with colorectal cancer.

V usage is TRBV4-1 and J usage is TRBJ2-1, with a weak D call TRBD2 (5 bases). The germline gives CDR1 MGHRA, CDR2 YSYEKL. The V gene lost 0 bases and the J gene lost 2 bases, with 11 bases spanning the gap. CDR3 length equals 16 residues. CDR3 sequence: CASSQDGNAPYNEQFF. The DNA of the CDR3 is TGCGCCAGCAGCCAAGACGGGAACGCACCCTACAATGAGCAGTTCTTC.

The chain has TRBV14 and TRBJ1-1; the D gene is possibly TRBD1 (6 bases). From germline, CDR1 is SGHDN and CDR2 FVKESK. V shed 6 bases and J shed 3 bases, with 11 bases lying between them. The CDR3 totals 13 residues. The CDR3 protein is CASREGGDTEAFF. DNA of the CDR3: TGTGCCAGCAGAGAGGGGGGTGACACTGAAGCTTTCTTT. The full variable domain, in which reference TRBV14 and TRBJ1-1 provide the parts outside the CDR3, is EAGVTQFPSHSVIEKGQTVTLRCDPISGHDNLYWYRRVMGKEIKFLLHFVKESKQDESGMPNNRFLAERTGGTYSTLKVQPAELEDSGVYFCASREGGDTEAFFGQGTRLTVV.

CDR3 loop: CATSEGATYEQYF. CDR3 DNA: TGTGCCACCAGTGAGGGAGCGACCTACGAGCAGTACTTC. The chain combines TRBV24-1 with TRBJ2-7; the D gene is possibly TRBD2 (5 bases). The CDR3 contains 13 residues. V was clipped by 4 bases and J by 2 bases, with 8 bases between them. CDR1 is KGHDR and CDR2 is SFDVKD in the germline V gene.

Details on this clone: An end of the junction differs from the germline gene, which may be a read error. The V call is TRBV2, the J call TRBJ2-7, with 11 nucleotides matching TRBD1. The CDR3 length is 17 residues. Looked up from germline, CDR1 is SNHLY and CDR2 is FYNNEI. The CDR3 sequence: CASRPTRTGGVTYAQYF. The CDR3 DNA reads TGTGCCAGCAGGCCCACACGGACAGGGGGCGTAACCTACGCGCAGTACTTC.

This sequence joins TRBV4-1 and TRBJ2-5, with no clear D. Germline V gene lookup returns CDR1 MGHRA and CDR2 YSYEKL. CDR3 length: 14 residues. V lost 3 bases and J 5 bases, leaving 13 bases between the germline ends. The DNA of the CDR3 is TGCGCCAGCAGCCAGATACCTGTTGTGGAGACCCAGTACTTC. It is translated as CASSQIPVVETQYF.

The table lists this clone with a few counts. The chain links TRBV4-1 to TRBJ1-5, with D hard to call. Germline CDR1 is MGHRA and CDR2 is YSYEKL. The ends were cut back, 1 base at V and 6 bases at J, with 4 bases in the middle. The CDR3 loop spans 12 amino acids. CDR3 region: CASSQAGQPQHF. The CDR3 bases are TGCGCCAGCAGCCAAGCCGGTCAGCCCCAGCATTTT.

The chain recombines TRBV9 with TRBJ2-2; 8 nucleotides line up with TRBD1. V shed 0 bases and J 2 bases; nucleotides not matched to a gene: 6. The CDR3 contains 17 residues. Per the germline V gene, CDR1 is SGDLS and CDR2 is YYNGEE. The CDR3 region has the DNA TGTGCCAGCAGCGTAGCTAGGGACAGGAGAAACACCGGGGAGCTGTTTTTT. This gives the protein CASSVARDRRNTGELFF.

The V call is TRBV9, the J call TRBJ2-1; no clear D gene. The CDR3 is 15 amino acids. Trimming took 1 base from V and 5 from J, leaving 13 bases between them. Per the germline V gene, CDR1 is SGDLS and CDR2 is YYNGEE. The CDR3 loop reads CASSVKSYLDNEQFF. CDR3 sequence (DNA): TGTGCCAGCAGCGTAAAGTCCTACCTCGACAATGAGCAGTTCTTC.

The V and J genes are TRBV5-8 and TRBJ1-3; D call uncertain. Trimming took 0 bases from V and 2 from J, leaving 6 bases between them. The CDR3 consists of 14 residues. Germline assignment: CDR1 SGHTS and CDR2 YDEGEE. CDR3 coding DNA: TGTGCCAGCAGCTTGGAGGGCACTGGAAACACCATATATTTT. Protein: CASSLEGTGNTIYF.

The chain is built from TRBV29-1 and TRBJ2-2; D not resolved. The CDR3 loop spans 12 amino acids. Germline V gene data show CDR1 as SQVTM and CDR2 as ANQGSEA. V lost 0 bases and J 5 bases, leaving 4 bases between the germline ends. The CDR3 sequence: CSVEEVTGELFF. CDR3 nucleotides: TGCAGCGTTGAAGAGGTAACCGGGGAGCTGTTTTTT.

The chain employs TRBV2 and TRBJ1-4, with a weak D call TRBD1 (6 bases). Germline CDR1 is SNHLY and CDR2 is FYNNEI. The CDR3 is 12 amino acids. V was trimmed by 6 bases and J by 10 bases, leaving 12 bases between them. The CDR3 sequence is CASSRQEIKLFF. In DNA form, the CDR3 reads TGTGCCAGCAGCCGACAGGAAATAAAACTGTTTTTT.

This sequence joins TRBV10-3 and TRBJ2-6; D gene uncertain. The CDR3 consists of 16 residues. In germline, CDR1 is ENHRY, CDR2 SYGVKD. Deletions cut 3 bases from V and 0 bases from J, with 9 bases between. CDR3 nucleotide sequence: TGTGCCATCAGTGAAGGCAGCAACTCTGGGGCCAACGTCCTGACTTTC. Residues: CAISEGSNSGANVLTF.

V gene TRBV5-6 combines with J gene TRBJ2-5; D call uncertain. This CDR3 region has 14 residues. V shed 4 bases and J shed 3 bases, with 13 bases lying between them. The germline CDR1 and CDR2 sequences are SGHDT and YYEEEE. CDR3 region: CASSPWVQKETQYF. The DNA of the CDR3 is TGTGCCAGCAGCCCTTGGGTACAGAAAGAGACCCAGTACTTC.

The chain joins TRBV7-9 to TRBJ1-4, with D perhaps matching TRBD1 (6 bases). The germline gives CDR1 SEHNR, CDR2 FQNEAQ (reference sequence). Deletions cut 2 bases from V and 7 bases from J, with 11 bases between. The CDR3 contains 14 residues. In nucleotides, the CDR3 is TGTGCCAGCAGCTTAAAGGGGGATCTTGAAAAACTGTTTTTT. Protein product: CASSLKGDLEKLFF. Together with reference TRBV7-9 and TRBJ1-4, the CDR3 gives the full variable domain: DTGVSQNPRHKITKRGQNVTFRCDPISEHNRLYWYRQTLGQGPEFLTYFQNEAQLEKSRLLSDRFSAERPKGSFSTLEIQRTEQGDSAMYLCASSLKGDLEKLFFGSGTQLSVL.

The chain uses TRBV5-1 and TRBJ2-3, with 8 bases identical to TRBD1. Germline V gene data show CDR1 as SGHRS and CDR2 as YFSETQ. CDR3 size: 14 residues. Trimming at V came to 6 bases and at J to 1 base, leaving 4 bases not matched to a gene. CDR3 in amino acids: CASNRGARTDTQYF. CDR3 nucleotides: TGCGCCAGCAACAGGGGGGCTCGCACAGATACGCAGTATTTT.

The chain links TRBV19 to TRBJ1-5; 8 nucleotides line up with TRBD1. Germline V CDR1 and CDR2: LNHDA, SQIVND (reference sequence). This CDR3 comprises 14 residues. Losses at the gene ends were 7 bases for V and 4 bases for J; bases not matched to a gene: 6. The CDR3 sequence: CASNDRGFNQPQHF. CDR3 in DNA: TGTGCCAGTAACGACAGGGGCTTTAATCAGCCCCAGCATTTT.

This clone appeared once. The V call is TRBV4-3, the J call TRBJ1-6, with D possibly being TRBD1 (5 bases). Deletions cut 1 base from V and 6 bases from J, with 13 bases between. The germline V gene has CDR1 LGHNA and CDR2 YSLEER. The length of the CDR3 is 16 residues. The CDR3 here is CASSQGTDTTNSPLHF. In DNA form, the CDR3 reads TGCGCCAGCAGCCAAGGAACGGACACTACTAATTCACCCCTCCACTTT.

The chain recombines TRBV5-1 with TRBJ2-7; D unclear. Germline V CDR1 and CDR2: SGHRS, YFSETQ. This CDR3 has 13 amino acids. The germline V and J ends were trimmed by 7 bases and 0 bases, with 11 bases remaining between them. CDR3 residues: CASRPLDSYEQYF. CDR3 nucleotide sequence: TGCGCCAGCCGACCCCTAGACTCCTACGAGCAGTACTTC.

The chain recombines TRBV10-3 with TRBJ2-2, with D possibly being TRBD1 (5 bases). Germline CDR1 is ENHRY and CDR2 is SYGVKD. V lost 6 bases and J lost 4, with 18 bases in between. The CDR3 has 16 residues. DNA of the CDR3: TGTGCCATCAGCCCTATGGGGCAGGGAATCACCGGGGAGCTGTTTTTT. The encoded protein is CAISPMGQGITGELFF.

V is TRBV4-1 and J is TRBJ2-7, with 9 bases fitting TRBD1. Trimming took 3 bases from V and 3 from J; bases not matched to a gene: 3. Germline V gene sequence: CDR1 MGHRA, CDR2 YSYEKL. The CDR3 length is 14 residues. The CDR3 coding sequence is TGCGCCAGCAGCCAGCAGGACAGGGGCTACGAGCAGTACTTC. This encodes CASSQQDRGYEQYF.

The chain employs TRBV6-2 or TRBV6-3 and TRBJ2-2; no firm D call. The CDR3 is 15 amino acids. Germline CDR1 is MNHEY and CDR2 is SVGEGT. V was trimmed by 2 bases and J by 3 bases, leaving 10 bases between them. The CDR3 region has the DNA TGTGCCAGCAGTTACCGACGGGCGGACACCGGGGAGCTGTTTTTT. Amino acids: CASSYRRADTGELFF.

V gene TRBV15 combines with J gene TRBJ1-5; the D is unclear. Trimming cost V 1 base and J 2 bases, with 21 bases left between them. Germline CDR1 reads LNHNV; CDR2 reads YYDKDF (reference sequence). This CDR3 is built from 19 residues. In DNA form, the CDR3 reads TGTGCCACCAGCAGAGTTAGCCCCGATGTCATTGGTGGCAATCAGCCCCAGCATTTT. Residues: CATSRVSPDVIGGNQPQHF. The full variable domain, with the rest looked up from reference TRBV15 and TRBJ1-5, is DAMVIQNPRYQVTQFGKPVTLSCSQTLNHNVMYWYQQKSSQAPKLLFHYYDKDFNNEADTPDNFQSRRPNTSFCFLDIRSPGLGDTAMYLCATSRVSPDVIGGNQPQHFGDGTRLSIL.

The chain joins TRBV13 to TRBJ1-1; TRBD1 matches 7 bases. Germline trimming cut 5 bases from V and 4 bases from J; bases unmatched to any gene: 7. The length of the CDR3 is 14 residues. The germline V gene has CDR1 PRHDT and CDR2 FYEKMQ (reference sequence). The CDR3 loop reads CASSRSPGGTEAFF. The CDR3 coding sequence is TGTGCCAGCAGCAGATCCCCAGGGGGCACTGAAGCTTTCTTT.

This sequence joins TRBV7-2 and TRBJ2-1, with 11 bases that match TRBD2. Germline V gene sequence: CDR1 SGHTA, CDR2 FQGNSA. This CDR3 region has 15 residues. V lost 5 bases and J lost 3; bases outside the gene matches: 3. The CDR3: CASSTSGGNYNEQFF. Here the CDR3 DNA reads TGTGCCAGCAGCACTAGCGGGGGAAACTACAATGAGCAGTTCTTC.

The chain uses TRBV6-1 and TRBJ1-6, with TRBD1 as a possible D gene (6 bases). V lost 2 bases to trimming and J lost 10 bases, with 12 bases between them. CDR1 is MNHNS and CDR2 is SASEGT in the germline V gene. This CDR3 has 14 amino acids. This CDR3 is CASSEPGRGSPLHF. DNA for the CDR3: TGTGCCAGCAGTGAACCGGGAAGGGGGTCACCCCTCCACTTT.

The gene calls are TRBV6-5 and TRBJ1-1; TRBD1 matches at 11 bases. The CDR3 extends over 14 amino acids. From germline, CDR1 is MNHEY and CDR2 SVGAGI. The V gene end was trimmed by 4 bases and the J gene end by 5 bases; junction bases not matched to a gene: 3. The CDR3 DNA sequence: TGTGCCAGCAGTTTCGGACAGGGGGCAACTGAAGCTTTCTTT. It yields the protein CASSFGQGATEAFF.